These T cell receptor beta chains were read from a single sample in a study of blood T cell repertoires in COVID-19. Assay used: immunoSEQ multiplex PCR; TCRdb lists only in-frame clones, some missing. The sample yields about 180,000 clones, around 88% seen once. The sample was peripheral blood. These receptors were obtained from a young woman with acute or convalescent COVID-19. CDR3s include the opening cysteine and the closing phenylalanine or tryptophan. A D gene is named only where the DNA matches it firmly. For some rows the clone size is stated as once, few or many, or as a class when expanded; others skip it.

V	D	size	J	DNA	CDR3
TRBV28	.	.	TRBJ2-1	TGTGCCAGCAGCCCATACAATGAGCAGTTCTTC	CASSPYNEQFF
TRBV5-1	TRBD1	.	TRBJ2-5	TGCGCCAGCAGCTCCGGCCAGGGGGCAGAGACCCAGTACTTC	CASSSGQGAETQYF
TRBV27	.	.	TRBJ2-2	TGTGCCAGCAGCCGCAGGCGGAACACCGGGGAGCTGTTTTTT	CASSRRRNTGELFF
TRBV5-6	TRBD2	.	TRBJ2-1	TGTGCCAGCAGCCAACCAACTACGGGACTAGCGGGAGGTGAGCAGTTCTTC	CASSQPTTGLAGGEQFF
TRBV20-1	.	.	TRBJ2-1	TGCAGTGCTCGGGGTTTCAATGAGCAGTTCTTC	CSARGFNEQFF
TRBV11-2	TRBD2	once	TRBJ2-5	TGTGCCAGCAGCTTAGTAGGGACTACCCAAGAGACCCAGTACTTC	CASSLVGTTQETQYF
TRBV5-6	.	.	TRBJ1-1	TGTGCCAGCAGCCTGGACATAATGAACACTGAAGCTTTCTTT	CASSLDIMNTEAFF
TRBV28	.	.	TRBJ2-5	TGTGCCAGCAGTTCTCCGAGACAGGCCAGCCCAGAGACCCAGTACTTC	CASSSPRQASPETQYF
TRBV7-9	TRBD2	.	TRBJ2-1	TGTGCCAGCAGCCTTACTAGCGGAACTTTCAATGAGCAGTTCTTC	CASSLTSGTFNEQFF
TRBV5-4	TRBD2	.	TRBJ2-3	TGTGCCAGCAGCTTGGGGGCTAGCGGGAGCAGCTATACGCAGTATTTT	CASSLGASGSSYTQYF
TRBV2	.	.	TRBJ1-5	TGTGCCAGCAGTGGCGGCGATCAGCCCCAGCATTTT	CASSGGDQPQHF
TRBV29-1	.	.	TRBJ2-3	TGCAGCGCCCAGCTCGGCGGCCGCACAGATACGCAGTATTTT	CSAQLGGRTDTQYF
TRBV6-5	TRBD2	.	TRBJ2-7	TGTGCCAGCAGTATGACTAGCGGGAGCCACGAGCAGTACTTC	CASSMTSGSHEQYF
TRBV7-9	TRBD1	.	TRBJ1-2	TGTGCCAGCAGTAGACAGGGTTTGTACTATGGCTACACCTTC	CASSRQGLYYGYTF
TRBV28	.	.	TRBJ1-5	TGTGCCAGCAGCCGACCACCACCGGGAGGACAGCCCCAGCATTTT	CASSRPPPGGQPQHF
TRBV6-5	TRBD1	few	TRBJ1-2	TGTGCCAGCAGTTACTTTGACAGGGGTGGCTACACCTTC	CASSYFDRGGYTF
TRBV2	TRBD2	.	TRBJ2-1	TGTGCCAGCCGGGCACTAGCGGGAGGGCCCGATGAGCAGTTCTTC	CASRALAGGPDEQFF
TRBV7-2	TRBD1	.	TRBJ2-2	TGTGCCAGCAGCTTGTTCCCAGGGGGCATAGGGGAGCTGTTTTTT	CASSLFPGGIGELFF
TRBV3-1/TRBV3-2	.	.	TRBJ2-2	TGTGCCAGCAGCCAAGGGGAGTGGGAGCTGTTTTTT	CASSQGEWELFF
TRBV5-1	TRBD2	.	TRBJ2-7	TGCGCCAGCAGCTTGGAGCTAGCGGGAAAGGGCGAGCAGTACTTC	CASSLELAGKGEQYF
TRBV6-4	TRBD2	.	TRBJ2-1	TGTGCCAGCAGTGAACTAGCGGGAGGGCCCGAGCAGTTCTTC	CASSELAGGPEQFF
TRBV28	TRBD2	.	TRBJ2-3	TGTGCCAGCAGCTCCCTAGCGGGATTCACAGATACGCAGTATTTT	CASSSLAGFTDTQYF